This T cell receptor (beta chain) comes out of a study of CD8 T cells in ankylosing spondylitis. TCRdb reanalysed the 5' RACE reads using MiXCR and keeps one entry per CDR3 protein. The profile covers approximately 220,000 distinct CDR3 sequences, with around a quarter appearing a single time and more than 6.5% taken by the ten largest. Study conclusions and caveats: Within matched ankylosing spondylitis synovial fluid, disease-linked clones were reportedly significantly enriched. The authors found the disease-linked clones to be CD8+ and relatively rare in peripheral blood. Prior literature has documented some motif variants in synovial fluid and blood from reactive arthritis.

This clonotype was seen many times. Its antigen is not identified. CDR1 and CDR2 (germline): SEHNR, FQNEAQ (reference sequence). This CDR3 contains 12 residues. The germline V and J ends were trimmed by 5 bases and 5 bases, with 7 bases remaining between them. Sequencing was carried out using blood, either unsorted or a sorted T cell fraction (not recorded which). The chain recombines TRBV7-9 with TRBJ1-5, with D perhaps matching TRBD1 (5 bases). This TCR was recovered from a male donor with ankylosing spondylitis or in good health (not recorded which). The CDR3: CASSLTDQPQHF. DNA for the CDR3: TGTGCCAGCAGCCTGACAGATCAGCCCCAGCATTTT.